These T cell receptor beta chains were read from a single sample in a study of T cells in Graves' hyperthyroidism and ophthalmopathy. TCRdb redid the calling of the multiplex PCR reads with MiXCR, one entry per CDR3 protein. The data show about 130,000 distinct CDR3 sequences, over 20% seen once. Sequenced material: blood. The receptors originated from a woman between 45 and 65 years old with Graves' hyperthyroidism that later progressed to Graves' ophthalmopathy. The CDR3 runs from the conserved cysteine through the conserved F or W. A D gene is named only where the DNA matches it firmly. The size of a clone is reported for some rows only, either as once, few or many, or as a class for expanded clones.

J gene	D gene	V gene	clone size	CDR3 DNA	CDR3 protein
TRBJ1-1	NA	TRBV7-9	NA	TGTGCCAGCAGCACGGACAGAAACACTGAAGCTTCCTTT	CASSTDRNTEASF
TRBJ1-5	NA	TRBV19	many	TGTGCCAGTAGCCGAGGACAGCGGGATAGCAATCAGCCCCAGCATTTT	CASSRGQRDSNQPQHF
TRBJ1-2	NA	TRBV28	NA	TGTGCCAGCAGTTTGCGTGGCTTGGGCTACACCTTC	CASSLRGLGYTF
TRBJ2-2	TRBD1	TRBV5-1	many	TGCGCCAGCAGCTCAGGGGGCGCGAACACCGGGGAGCTGTTTTTT	CASSSGGANTGELFF
TRBJ2-7	TRBD1	TRBV11-2	many	TGTGCCAGCAGCTTCGGACAGGGCTCCTACGAGCAGTACTTC	CASSFGQGSYEQYF
TRBJ2-1	TRBD2	TRBV20-1	many	TGCAGTGCTAGAAGGGGGACTAGCGGGAGTCTCGCATTCGTCAATGAGCAGTTCTTC	CSARRGTSGSLAFVNEQFF
TRBJ2-7	NA	TRBV5-4	NA	TGTGCCAGCAGCTTGACAGGGCCGACCAACGAGCAGTACTTC	CASSLTGPTNEQYF
TRBJ2-7	NA	TRBV2	few	TGTGCCAGCAGTGCTTACCGGGCGTCGACTTCATCAAGGAGCTCCTACGAGCAGTACTTC	CASSAYRASTSSRSSYEQYF
TRBJ1-1	NA	TRBV7-9	medium-sized	TGTGCCAGCAGCTTAGGCCAGCCGAACACTGAAGCTTTCTTT	CASSLGQPNTEAFF
TRBJ2-1	TRBD2	TRBV2	few	TGTGCCAGCAGCCGGGACTACCAGGATGAGCAGTTCTTC	CASSRDYQDEQFF
TRBJ2-3	TRBD1	TRBV7-2	NA	TGTGCCAGCAGCGGAGGGGACAGGGTGAGAACAGATACGCAGTATTTT	CASSGGDRVRTDTQYF
TRBJ2-7	NA	TRBV5-8	many	TGTGCCAGCAGCTTGGGCTCTAGTGTAGACGAGCAGTACTTC	CASSLGSSVDEQYF
TRBJ2-2	NA	TRBV3-1	NA	TGTGCCAGCAGCTTGACTAGTTCAATAGGGGAGCTGTTTTTT	CASSLTSSIGELFF
TRBJ2-2	NA	TRBV6-1	many	TGTGCCAGCAGACCCCGGACCCAGGGCTTCGGGGAGCTGTTTTTT	CASRPRTQGFGELFF
TRBJ2-1	TRBD1	TRBV5-1	NA	TGCGCCAGCAGCTTAATGACAGGGGGGGTTGAGCAGTTCTTC	CASSLMTGGVEQFF
TRBJ2-7	NA	TRBV6-1	many	TGTGCCAGCAGTTCTCTCCCGGCCGACGGGCAGTACTTC	CASSSLPADGQYF
TRBJ1-2	NA	TRBV28	NA	TGTGCCAGCAGTTTAACCGCAGGGTTCAATGGCTACACCTTC	CASSLTAGFNGYTF
TRBJ1-6	NA	TRBV20-1	few	TGCAGTGCTATTGCCTTGGGCAGGGAAAACTCACCCCTCCACTTT	CSAIALGRENSPLHF
TRBJ2-3	NA	TRBV30	many	TGTGCCTGGAGTGTACCAAGCACAGATACGCAGTATTTT	CAWSVPSTDTQYF
TRBJ2-3	NA	TRBV12-3/TRBV12-4	many	TGTGCCAGCAGTATCGGGACGGGCACAGATACGCAGTATTTT	CASSIGTGTDTQYF
TRBJ2-5	TRBD1	TRBV10-3	many	TGTGCCATCAGTGAGTCAGCGGGACAGGGGGCGCGGGAGACCCAGTACTTC	CAISESAGQGARETQYF
TRBJ2-5	TRBD2	TRBV28	NA	TGTGCCAGCAGTGCGCGGGGAGGGCCGCGAGAGACCCAGTACTTC	CASSARGGPRETQYF
TRBJ2-7	TRBD2	TRBV20-1	many	TGCAGTGCTAGAGGACTAGCGGGAAGCTACGAGCAGTACTTC	CSARGLAGSYEQYF
TRBJ2-7	TRBD1	TRBV6-1	many	TGTGCCAGCAAGGGACAGGGGGACGAGCAGTACTTC	CASKGQGDEQYF
TRBJ2-1	NA	TRBV29-1	few	TGCAGCGTTCTCGTCGACAACAATGAGCAGTTCTTC	CSVLVDNNEQFF
TRBJ2-7	TRBD2	TRBV28	many	TGTGCCAGCAGCCCCCTAACACTGATGCGGACTAGCGGATCCTACGAGCAGTACTTC	CASSPLTLMRTSGSYEQYF
TRBJ1-2	NA	TRBV6-5	few	TGTGCCAGCAGTTACTCAGGGAAGGGAAAGAGCTACACCTTC	CASSYSGKGKSYTF
TRBJ2-1	TRBD2	TRBV5-1	many	TGCGCCAGCAGCGGTAGTGGTAGCGGGAGGGCCCCCTACAATGAGCAGTTCTTC	CASSGSGSGRAPYNEQFF
TRBJ1-2	NA	TRBV5-1	NA	TGCGCCAGCAGCTTGGAAACTGGAGGCTACACCTTC	CASSLETGGYTF
TRBJ2-1	NA	TRBV2	once	TGTGCCAGCAGTCCCTCTGGGGGAGAGATTGAGCAGTTCTTC	CASSPSGGEIEQFF
TRBJ2-1	TRBD2	TRBV20-1	many	TGCAGTGCTAGTGGGACCTCTAGCGGGAGTTTGAATGAGCAGTTCTTC	CSASGTSSGSLNEQFF
TRBJ2-5	NA	TRBV3-1	many	TGTGCCAGCAGCCCCGGCCGACAGGGAGGGCAAGAGACCCAGTACTTC	CASSPGRQGGQETQYF
TRBJ2-5	NA	TRBV20-1	few	TGCAGTGCTAGAGAACAAAACCAAGAGACCCAGTACTTC	CSAREQNQETQYF
TRBJ2-6	NA	TRBV28	few	TGTGCCAGCAGTGGGATGGTCTCTGGGGCCAACGTCCTGACTTTC	CASSGMVSGANVLTF
TRBJ1-1	TRBD1	TRBV7-9	once	TGTGCCAGCAGGCCAGGACAGGAGGGCACTGAAGCTTTCTTT	CASRPGQEGTEAFF
TRBJ1-1	NA	TRBV12-3/TRBV12-4	many	TGTGCCAGCAGTTTATACGGGACGGCCAACACTGAAGCTTTCTTT	CASSLYGTANTEAFF
TRBJ2-3	TRBD2	TRBV24-1	NA	TGTGCCACCAGTGATCCAGGGGGCGATAGCGGGAGGAGAACAGATACGCAGTATTTT	CATSDPGGDSGRRTDTQYF
TRBJ2-6	NA	TRBV19	NA	TGTGCCAGTAGTGTGACTAGGGGTGGGGCCAACGTCCTGACTTTC	CASSVTRGGANVLTF
TRBJ2-4	NA	TRBV28	many	TGTGCCAGCCAAGTAGCTGGCTGGGGAAACATTCAGTACTTC	CASQVAGWGNIQYF
TRBJ1-5	NA	TRBV30	few	TGTGCCTGGAGTGTAGGGGGGCCGGGCAATCAGCCCCAGCATTTT	CAWSVGGPGNQPQHF
TRBJ1-5	TRBD1	TRBV10-3	many	TGTGCCACCTCGGGACAGGGGGACCAGCCCCAGCATTTT	CATSGQGDQPQHF
TRBJ2-1	NA	TRBV3-1	many	TGTGCCAGCAGCCAAGAGAGACGGGAGCTCAATGAGCAGTTCTTC	CASSQERRELNEQFF
TRBJ1-4	TRBD1	TRBV5-1	few	TGCGCCAGCAGCTTTTTGGGACAGAATGAAAAACTGTTTTTT	CASSFLGQNEKLFF
TRBJ1-5	NA	TRBV6-1	many	TGTGCCAGCAGTGCCGGGACAATTTCCCTCGGGCAGCCCCAGCATTTT	CASSAGTISLGQPQHF
TRBJ1-4	NA	TRBV6-2/TRBV6-3	many	TGTGCCAGCAGTTACGACTCCCGACATGATGTGAATGAAAAACTGTTTTTT	CASSYDSRHDVNEKLFF
TRBJ1-4	NA	TRBV9	once	TGTGCCAGCAGCGTGGGCCCCGGGACACCTAATGAAAAACTGTTTTTT	CASSVGPGTPNEKLFF
TRBJ2-4	TRBD2	TRBV5-1	NA	TGCGCCAGCAGCTATAGCGGGAATATCGTCGGGACCAAAAACATTCAGTACTTC	CASSYSGNIVGTKNIQYF
TRBJ2-3	NA	TRBV3-1	many	TGTGCCAGCAGCGAAGGAGGGGGGCAGGTATATACGCAGTATTTT	CASSEGGGQVYTQYF
TRBJ2-5	TRBD2	TRBV6-1	few	TGTGCCAGCCGACAGACTAGCGGGAGGATAGAGACCCAGTACTTC	CASRQTSGRIETQYF
TRBJ1-1	NA	TRBV3-1	few	TGTGCCAGCAGCCGGGCCCTAAACACTGAAGCTTTCTTT	CASSRALNTEAFF
TRBJ2-2	TRBD2	TRBV6-2/TRBV6-3	many	TGTGCCAGCAGTTACGAAGCGGGAGGGCCGGACACCGGGGAGCTGTTTTTT	CASSYEAGGPDTGELFF
TRBJ2-1	TRBD1	TRBV5-1	many	TGCGCCAGCAGCTTGAAACAGGGGGCAAATGAGCAGTTCTTC	CASSLKQGANEQFF
TRBJ2-7	NA	TRBV20-1	many	TGCAGTGCTAGAGGGGAAGTCCACGAGCAGTACTTC	CSARGEVHEQYF
TRBJ2-7	NA	TRBV2	many	TGTGCCAGCAGTCAGGGTACCTACGAGCAGTACTTC	CASSQGTYEQYF
TRBJ2-1	NA	TRBV28	many	TGTGCCAGCAGTCCCCCGGGGCCTACCAATGAGCAGTTCTTC	CASSPPGPTNEQFF
TRBJ1-2	NA	TRBV5-1	NA	TGCGCCAGCAGCCGCTTGGGTCCGGGGAGAAACGATGGCTACACCTTC	CASSRLGPGRNDGYTF